One T cell receptor beta chain is described in this entry. The antigen is undetermined. Germline CDR1 and CDR2: KGHSY and FQNENV. The CDR3 is 17 residues long. V shed 3 bases and J 1 base; nucleotides not matched to a gene: 6. 60 Vbeta and 13 Jbeta primers were used in PCR. Only in-frame clones appear in the TCRdb table, and some are missing; sequencing was by immunoSEQ multiplex PCR. This sample has more than 70,000 clones, with about three quarters found just once. This specimen belongs to a study of cytomegalovirus exposure and HLA in healthy donors. Study-wide findings and caveats: Presence/absence analyses assumed roughly uniform sequencing depth across donors, which may not hold. V- and J-gene trimming in TCR beta was tied to a missense DCLRE1C variant by an analysis performed later. Under in vitro conditions, a few CMV-associated chains were confirmed as specific for CMV antigens. A later analysis showed HLA-associated TCR beta chains outstripping equally common others in clonal expansion.

Material for sequencing was PBMCs. The source is a man younger than 40 in good health and CMV-seropositive. The chain links TRBV16 to TRBJ1-5, with TRBD1 matching 10 bases. CDR3 loop: CASSQATGGYSNQPQHF. DNA of the CDR3: TGTGCCAGCAGCCAGGCGACAGGGGGCTACAGCAATCAGCCCCAGCATTTT.